This T cell receptor beta chain was recovered during a study of blood T cell repertoires in COVID-19. Study-level information: Material from acute and convalescent COVID-19 was sourced from the United States, Italy and Spain. Nucleic acid was either cDNA or gDNA, and it came from T cells, B-cell-depleted T cells, or PBMCs.

How the authors handled the data: Counts of nucleated cells, estimated from reference gene primer amplification, were obtained. The repertoire was sequenced with immunoSEQ multiplex PCR; TCRdb's copy has only in-frame clones and lacks some. Clone size and the V and J calls come from that table; the DNA yielded D and trimming. The table has 54,000 or so clones, roughly four fifths seen once. CDR3 length: 11 amino acids. Germline CDR1 SGHTA, CDR2 FQGNSA. The chain uses TRBV7-2 and TRBJ1-1; D uncertain. The TCR sequence derives from an older woman with acute or convalescent COVID-19. Sequencing was carried out using peripheral blood. The chain's CDR3 is CAARVNTEAFF. The CDR3 region has the DNA TGTGCAGCCCGGGTGAACACTGAAGCTTTCTTT.